The next 14 T cell receptor beta chains were all read from a single sample in a study of blood T cell repertoires in COVID-19. Assay used: immunoSEQ multiplex PCR; TCRdb lists only in-frame clones, some missing. The repertoire holds about 220,000 clones, with 75% to 85% as singletons. Input material: peripheral blood. The receptors come from a woman in her 70s with COVID-19, enrolled during active disease.

This clone appeared a few times. The chain employs TRBV6-5 and TRBJ1-2, with D possibly matching TRBD1 (6 bases). Germline CDR1 reads MNHEY; CDR2 reads SVGAGI. The CDR3 covers 13 residues. Trimming pared 6 bases from V and 7 bases from J, leaving 15 bases between. CDR3: CASRQTGAPGYTF. Written as DNA, the CDR3 is TGTGCCAGCAGACAGACAGGCGCCCCTGGCTACACCTTC.

V usage is TRBV28 and J usage is TRBJ2-7; 9 bases line up with TRBD2. Germline values: CDR1 MDHEN, CDR2 SYDVKM. The CDR3 consists of 15 residues. V was clipped by 3 bases and J by 0 bases; unmatched bases: 3. CDR3 region: CASSFKAGGSYEQYF. The CDR3 bases are TGTGCCAGCAGTTTTAAAGCGGGAGGCTCCTACGAGCAGTACTTC.

This clone has only one observation. This chain connects TRBV28 to TRBJ2-7, with 9 bases aligning to TRBD1. Germline V CDR1 and CDR2: MDHEN, SYDVKM. This CDR3 contains 15 residues. Trimming removed 2 bases from V and 7 bases from J; junction bases left unmatched: 9. CDR3 loop: CASSLLAAGQGEQYF. Written as DNA, the CDR3 is TGTGCCAGCAGTTTACTCGCCGCTGGACAGGGGGAGCAGTACTTC.

V and J are TRBV11-3 and TRBJ1-1, with TRBD1 matching 7 bases. The CDR3 sequence is 16 residues long. CDR1 and CDR2 from the germline V gene are SGHNT and YENEEA. The V gene end was trimmed by 5 bases and the J gene end by 1 base; junction bases not matched to a gene: 10. In DNA, the CDR3 is TGTGCCAGCAGCCCAGGCCAGGGGGAATCGAACACTGAAGCTTTCTTT. Its protein product is CASSPGQGESNTEAFF. The full variable domain, its missing parts supplied by reference TRBV11-3 and TRBJ1-1, is EAGVVQSPRYKIIEKKQPVAFWCNPISGHNTLYWYLQNLGQGPELLIRYENEEAVDDSQLPKDRFSAERLKGVDSTLKIQPAELGDSAVYLCASSPGQGESNTEAFFGQGTRLTVV.

The genes are TRBV5-1 and TRBJ1-2; 7 nucleotides match TRBD1. Trimming at V came to 0 bases and at J to 8 bases, leaving 4 bases not matched to a gene. Germline V CDR1 and CDR2: SGHRS, YFSETQ. This CDR3 spans 13 amino acids. The CDR3 DNA is TGCGCCAGCAGCTTGGAACAGGGGATAGGCTACACCTTC. This codes for CASSLEQGIGYTF.

The J gene is TRBJ2-1, the V gene TRBV7-9; unclear D gene. The CDR3 extends over 11 amino acids. V was pared by 5 bases and J by 9 bases, with 8 bases between. Germline values: CDR1 SEHNR, CDR2 FQNEAQ (reference sequence). CDR3 in amino acids: CASSPIGEQFF. Written as DNA, the CDR3 is TGTGCCAGCAGCCCGATCGGTGAGCAGTTCTTC.

The rearrangement joins TRBV21-1 to TRBJ2-5; TRBD2 is the table's D call, not checked against the DNA. TRBV21-1 counts as a pseudogene. The length of the CDR3 is 11 residues. CDR3 amino acids: CASSPQETQYF. As DNA, the CDR3 is TGTGCCAGCAGCCCTCAAGAGACCCAGTACTTC.

V and J are TRBV6-2 or TRBV6-3 and TRBJ2-3; 7 bases map to TRBD2. From germline, CDR1 is MNHEY and CDR2 SVGEGT. With 0 bases clipped from V and 2 bases from J, the junction kept 2 bases outside the gene matches. The CDR3 is 15 residues long. The CDR3 DNA is TGTGCCAGCAGTTACTCAGAGCGGGACACAGATACGCAGTATTTT. This codes for CASSYSERDTDTQYF.

The chain is built from TRBV10-3 and TRBJ1-6, with 8 bases aligning to TRBD1. The CDR3 contains 14 residues. Germline CDR1 and CDR2: ENHRY and SYGVKD. V was pared by 9 bases and J by 7 bases, with 8 bases of the junction left unmatched. The CDR3 DNA reads TGTGCCATTGGACAGGGAAAGATCAATTCACCCCTCCACTTT. Its translation: CAIGQGKINSPLHF.

The chain carries TRBV28 and TRBJ2-1; possibly TRBD1 for D (5 bases). The CDR3 totals 12 residues. Trimming took 2 bases from V and 10 from J, leaving 9 bases between them. Germline assignment: CDR1 MDHEN and CDR2 SYDVKM. The CDR3: CASSLPRTEQFF. The CDR3 DNA is TGTGCCAGCAGTTTACCCCGGACAGAGCAGTTCTTC. The complete variable domain, with remaining parts taken from reference TRBV28 and TRBJ2-1, reads DVKVTQSSRYLVKRTGEKVFLECVQDMDHENMFWYRQDPGLGLRLIYFSYDVKMKEKGDIPEGYSVSREKKERFSLILESASTNQTSMYLCASSLPRTEQFFGPGTRLTVL.

The chain combines TRBV5-1 with TRBJ1-1; tentatively, D is TRBD1 (5 bases). V was clipped by 4 bases and J by 6 bases, with 16 bases between them. The CDR3 is 14 residues long. From germline, CDR1 is SGHRS and CDR2 YFSETQ. This CDR3 reads CASSAQGGRAEAFF. As DNA, the CDR3 is TGCGCCAGCAGCGCGCAGGGTGGGAGGGCTGAAGCTTTCTTT.

The V gene is TRBV19, the J gene TRBJ2-3; weak D call: TRBD1 (5 bases). CDR1 is LNHDA, CDR2 SQIVND, per germline (reference sequence). The CDR3 consists of 14 residues. Trimming cost V 3 bases and J 5 bases, with 12 bases left between them. DNA for the CDR3: TGTGCCAGTAGTATGGGGCTTTCCGTAGATACGCAGTATTTT. This encodes CASSMGLSVDTQYF.

This clone has a handful of counts. CDR3 in amino acids: CASSEDRGNSPLHF. CDR3 in DNA: TGTGCCAGCTCCGAGGACAGAGGGAATTCACCCCTCCACTTT. The rearrangement uses TRBV18 and TRBJ1-6; TRBD1 is a possible D gene (6 bases). The germline gives CDR1 KGHSH, CDR2 LQKENI. There are 14 residues in the CDR3. V was clipped by 6 bases and J by 7 bases, with 13 bases between them.

This rearrangement joins TRBV29-1 to TRBJ1-5, with D possibly matching TRBD1 (5 bases). Trimming pared 5 bases from V and 2 bases from J, leaving 13 bases between. Germline V lookup: CDR1 SQVTM, CDR2 ANQGSEA. The CDR3 totals 14 residues. CDR3 protein: CSVPSQGGNQPQHF. CDR3 in DNA: TGCAGCGTTCCGTCTCAGGGTGGCAATCAGCCCCAGCATTTT.